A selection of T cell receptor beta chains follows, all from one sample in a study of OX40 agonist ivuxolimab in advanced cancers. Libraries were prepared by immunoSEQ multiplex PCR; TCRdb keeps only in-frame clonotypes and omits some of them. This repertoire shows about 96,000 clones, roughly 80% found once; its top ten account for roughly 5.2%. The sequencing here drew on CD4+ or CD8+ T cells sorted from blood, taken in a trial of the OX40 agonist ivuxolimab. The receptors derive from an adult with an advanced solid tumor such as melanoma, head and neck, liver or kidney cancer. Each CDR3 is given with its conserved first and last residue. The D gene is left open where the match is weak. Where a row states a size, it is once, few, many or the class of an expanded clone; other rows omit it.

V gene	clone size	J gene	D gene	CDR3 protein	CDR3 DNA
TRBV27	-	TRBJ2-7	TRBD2	CASSLFGTSPHEQYF	TGTGCCAGCAGTTTATTCGGGACTAGCCCCCACGAGCAGTACTTC
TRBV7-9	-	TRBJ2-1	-	CASSLQGGGNEQFF	TGTGCCAGCAGCTTACAGGGAGGGGGGAATGAGCAGTTCTTC
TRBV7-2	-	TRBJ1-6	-	CASSPRTGGINSPLHF	TGTGCCAGCAGCCCTCGGACTGGGGGCATCAATTCACCCCTCCACTTT
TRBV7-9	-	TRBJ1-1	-	CASSLLHTGGAEEAFF	TGTGCCAGCAGCTTACTGCACACCGGGGGCGCAGAAGAAGCTTTCTTT
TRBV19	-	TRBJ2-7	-	CASSIRGTYEQYF	TGTGCCAGTAGTATTCGGGGAACCTACGAGCAGTACTTC
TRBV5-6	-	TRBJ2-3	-	CASSLVSRNTDTQYF	TGTGCCAGCAGCTTGGTTTCGCGGAACACAGATACGCAGTATTTT
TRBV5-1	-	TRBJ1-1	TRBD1	CASSIRTGDTEAFF	TGCGCCAGCAGCATCCGTACAGGGGACACTGAAGCTTTCTTT
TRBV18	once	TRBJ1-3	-	CASSVTQVSGNTIYF	TGTGCCAGCTCAGTAACACAGGTCTCTGGAAACACCATATATTTT
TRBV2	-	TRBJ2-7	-	CASSEMGSSAYEQYF	TGTGCCAGCAGTGAAATGGGTTCTAGCGCCTACGAGCAGTACTTC
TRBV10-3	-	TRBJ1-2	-	CAISDSRGLQGNTNYGYTF	TGTGCCATCAGTGACTCGCGAGGTCTACAGGGTAATACTAACTATGGCTACACCTTC
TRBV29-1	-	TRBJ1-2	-	CSVPGEWSGYTF	TGCAGCGTTCCAGGGGAATGGAGTGGCTACACCTTC
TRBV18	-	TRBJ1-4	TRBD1	CASSLQAGTGVEKLFF	TGTGCCAGCTCACTACAAGCCGGGACAGGGGTTGAAAAACTGTTTTTT
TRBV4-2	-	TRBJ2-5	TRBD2	CASSQASGRETQYF	TGTGCCAGCAGCCAAGCTAGCGGGAGGGAGACCCAGTACTTC
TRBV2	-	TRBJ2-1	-	CASSEAPGLGSYNEQFF	TGTGCCAGCAGTGAAGCGCCGGGGCTGGGATCCTACAATGAGCAGTTCTTC
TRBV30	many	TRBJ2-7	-	CAWSRGANYEQYF	TGTGCCTGGAGTAGAGGGGCAAACTACGAGCAGTACTTC
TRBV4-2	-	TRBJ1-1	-	CASSQGAGYYTEAFF	TGTGCCAGCAGCCAAGGTGCCGGATACTACACTGAAGCTTTCTTT
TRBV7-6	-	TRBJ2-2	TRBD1	CASSSGQGWTGELFF	TGTGCCAGCAGCTCCGGACAGGGATGGACCGGGGAGCTGTTTTTT
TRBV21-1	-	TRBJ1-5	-	CASSKGNRGRLGKPQHF	TGTGCCAGCAGCAAAGGCAACCGGGGACGCCTCGGGAAGCCCCAGCATTTT
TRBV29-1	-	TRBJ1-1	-	CSVAGGNTEAFF	TGCAGCGTTGCGGGGGGGAACACTGAAGCTTTCTTT
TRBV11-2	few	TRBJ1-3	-	CASSPPGYTGNTIYF	TGTGCCAGCAGCCCCCCCGGGTACACTGGAAACACCATATATTTT
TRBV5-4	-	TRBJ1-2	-	CASSLDRNYGYTF	TGTGCCAGCAGCCTGGACAGAAACTATGGCTACACCTTC
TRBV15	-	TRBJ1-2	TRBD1	CATSREDRGYGYTF	TGTGCCACCAGCAGAGAGGACAGGGGCTATGGCTACACCTTC
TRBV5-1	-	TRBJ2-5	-	CASGLQETQYF	TGCGCCAGCGGGTTACAAGAGACCCAGTACTTC
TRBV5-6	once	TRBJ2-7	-	CASSLQGLESGLNRYF	TGTGCCAGCAGCTTACAGGGTCTAGAGAGCGGCCTCAACAGGTACTTC
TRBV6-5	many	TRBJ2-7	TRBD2	CASSYSSGGAYEQYF	TGTGCCAGCAGTTACTCTAGCGGGGGGGCCTACGAGCAGTACTTC
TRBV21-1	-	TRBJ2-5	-	CASTHRVWETQYF	TGTGCCAGTACCCACAGGGTTTGGGAGACCCAGTACTTC